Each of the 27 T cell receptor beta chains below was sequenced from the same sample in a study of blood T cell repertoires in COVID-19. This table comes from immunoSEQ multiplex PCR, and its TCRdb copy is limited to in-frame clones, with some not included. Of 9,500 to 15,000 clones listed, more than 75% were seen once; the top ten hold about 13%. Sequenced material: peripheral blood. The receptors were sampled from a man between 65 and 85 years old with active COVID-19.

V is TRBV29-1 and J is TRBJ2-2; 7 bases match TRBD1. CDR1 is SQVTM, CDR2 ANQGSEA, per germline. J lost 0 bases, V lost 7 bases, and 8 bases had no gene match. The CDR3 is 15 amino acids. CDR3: CSATAGTANTGELFF. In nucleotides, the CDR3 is TGCAGCGCCACCGCCGGGACAGCGAACACCGGGGAGCTGTTTTTT.

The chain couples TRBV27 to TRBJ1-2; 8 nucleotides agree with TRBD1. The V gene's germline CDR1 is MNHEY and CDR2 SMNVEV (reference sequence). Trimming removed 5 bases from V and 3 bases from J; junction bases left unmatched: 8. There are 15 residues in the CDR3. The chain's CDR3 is CASSTRTGSDYGYTF. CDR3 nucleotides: TGTGCCAGCAGTACCCGGACAGGGAGCGACTATGGCTACACCTTC.

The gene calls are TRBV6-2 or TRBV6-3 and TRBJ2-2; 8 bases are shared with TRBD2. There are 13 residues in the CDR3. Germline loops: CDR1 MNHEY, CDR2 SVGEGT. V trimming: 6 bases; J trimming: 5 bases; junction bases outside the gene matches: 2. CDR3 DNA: TGTGCCAGCAGCGAGCGGGAGACCGGGGAGCTGTTTTTT. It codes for CASSERETGELFF.

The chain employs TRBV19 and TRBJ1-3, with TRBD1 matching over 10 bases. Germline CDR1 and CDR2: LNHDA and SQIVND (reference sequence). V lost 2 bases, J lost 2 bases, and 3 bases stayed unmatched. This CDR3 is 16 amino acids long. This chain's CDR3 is CASSIWGQGPGNTIYF. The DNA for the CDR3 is TGTGCCAGTAGTATATGGGGACAGGGGCCTGGAAACACCATATATTTT.

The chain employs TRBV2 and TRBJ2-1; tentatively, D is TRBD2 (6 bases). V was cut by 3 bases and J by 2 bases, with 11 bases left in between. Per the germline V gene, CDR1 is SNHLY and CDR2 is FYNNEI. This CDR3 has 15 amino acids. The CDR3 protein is CASSEDSGAYNEQFF. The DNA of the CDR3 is TGTGCCAGCAGTGAGGATAGCGGAGCCTACAATGAGCAGTTCTTC.

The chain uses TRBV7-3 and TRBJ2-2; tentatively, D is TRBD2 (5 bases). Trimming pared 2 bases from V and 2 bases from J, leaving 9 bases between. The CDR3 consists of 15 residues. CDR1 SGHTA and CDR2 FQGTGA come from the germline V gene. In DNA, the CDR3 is TGTGCCAGCAGCTTATACGGGGTCAACACCGGGGAGCTGTTTTTT. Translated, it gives CASSLYGVNTGELFF.

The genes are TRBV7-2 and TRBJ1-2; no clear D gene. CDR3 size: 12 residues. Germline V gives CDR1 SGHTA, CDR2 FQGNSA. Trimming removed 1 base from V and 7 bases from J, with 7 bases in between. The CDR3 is CASSLERGGYTF. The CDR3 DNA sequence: TGTGCCAGCAGCTTAGAACGAGGTGGCTACACCTTC.

Here the CDR3 DNA reads TGTGCCAGCAGCTTGACTAGCGGGGTTGATGGGATCAAAAACATTCAGTACTTC. This translates into CASSLTSGVDGIKNIQYF. The chain combines TRBV7-2 with TRBJ2-4; TRBD2 matches at 11 bases. Germline lookup yields CDR1 SGHTA and CDR2 FQGNSA. After removal of 3 bases from V and 3 bases from J, the junction contained 10 bases not matched to a gene. The CDR3 consists of 18 residues.

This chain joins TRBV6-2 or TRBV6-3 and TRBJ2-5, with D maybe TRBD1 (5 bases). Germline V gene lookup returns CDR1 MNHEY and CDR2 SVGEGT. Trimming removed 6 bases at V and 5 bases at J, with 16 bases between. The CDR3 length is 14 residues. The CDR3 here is CASSSYRFLETQYF. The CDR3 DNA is TGTGCCAGCAGCTCCTACAGGTTCCTGGAGACCCAGTACTTC.

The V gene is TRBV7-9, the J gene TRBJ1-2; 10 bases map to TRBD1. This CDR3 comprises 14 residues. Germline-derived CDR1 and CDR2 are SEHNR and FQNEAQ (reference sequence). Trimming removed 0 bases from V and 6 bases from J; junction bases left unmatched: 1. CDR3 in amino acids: CASSLAGTGDGYTF. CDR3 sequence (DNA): TGTGCCAGCAGCTTAGCCGGGACAGGGGATGGCTACACCTTC.

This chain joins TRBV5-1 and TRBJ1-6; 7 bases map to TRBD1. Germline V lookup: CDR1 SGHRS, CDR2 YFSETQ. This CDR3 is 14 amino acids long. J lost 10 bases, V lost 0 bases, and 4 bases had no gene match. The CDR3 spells CASSLEGAKSPLHF. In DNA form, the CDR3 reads TGCGCCAGCAGCTTGGAGGGGGCCAAGTCACCCCTCCACTTT. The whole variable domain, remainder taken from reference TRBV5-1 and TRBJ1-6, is KAGVTQTPRYLIKTRGQQVTLSCSPISGHRSVSWYQQTPGQGLQFLFEYFSETQRNKGNFPGRFSGRQFSNSRSEMNVSTLELGDSALYLCASSLEGAKSPLHFGNGTRLTVT.

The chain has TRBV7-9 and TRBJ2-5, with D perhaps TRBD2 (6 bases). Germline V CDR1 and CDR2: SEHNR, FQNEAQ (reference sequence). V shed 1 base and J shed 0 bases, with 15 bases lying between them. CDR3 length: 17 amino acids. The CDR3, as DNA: TGTGCCAGCAGCTTAGTAGGTCGCGGGGTGTACCAAGAGACCCAGTACTTC. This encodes CASSLVGRGVYQETQYF.

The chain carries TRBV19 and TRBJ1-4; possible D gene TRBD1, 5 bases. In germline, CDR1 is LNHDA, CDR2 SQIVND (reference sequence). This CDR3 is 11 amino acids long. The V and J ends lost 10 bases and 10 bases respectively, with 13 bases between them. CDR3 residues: CATEGGAKLFF. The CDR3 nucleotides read TGTGCCACCGAGGGAGGGGCAAAACTGTTTTTT.

The CDR3 sequence is CASSLSTDAGGYTF. DNA for the CDR3: TGTGCCAGCAGTTTATCCACGGACGCGGGTGGCTACACCTTC. V gene TRBV27 combines with J gene TRBJ1-2, with D unresolved. The germline CDR1 and CDR2 sequences are MNHEY and SMNVEV (reference sequence). The V gene lost 0 bases and the J gene lost 7 bases, with 12 bases spanning the gap. CDR3 length equals 14 residues.

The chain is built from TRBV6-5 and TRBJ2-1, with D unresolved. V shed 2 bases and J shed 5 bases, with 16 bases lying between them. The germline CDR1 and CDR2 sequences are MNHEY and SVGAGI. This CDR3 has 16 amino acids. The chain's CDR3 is CASSYGLATSNNEQFF. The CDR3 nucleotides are TGTGCCAGCAGTTACGGGTTAGCAACTTCAAACAATGAGCAGTTCTTC.

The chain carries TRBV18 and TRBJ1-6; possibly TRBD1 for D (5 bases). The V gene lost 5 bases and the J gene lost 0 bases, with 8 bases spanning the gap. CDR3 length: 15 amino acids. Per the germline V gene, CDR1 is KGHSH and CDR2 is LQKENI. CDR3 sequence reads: CASSADSSYNSPLHF. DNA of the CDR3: TGTGCCAGCTCAGCTGACAGCTCCTATAATTCACCCCTCCACTTT.

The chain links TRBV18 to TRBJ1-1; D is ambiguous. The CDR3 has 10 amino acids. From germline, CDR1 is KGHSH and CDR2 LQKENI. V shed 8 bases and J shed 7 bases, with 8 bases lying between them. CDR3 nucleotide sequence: TGTGCCAGCACTACCTATGAAGCTTTCTTT. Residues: CASTTYEAFF. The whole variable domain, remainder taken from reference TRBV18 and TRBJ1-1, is NAGVMQNPRHLVRRRGQEARLRCSPMKGHSHVYWYRQLPEEGLKFMVYLQKENIIDESGMPKERFSAEFPKEGPSILRIQQVVRGDSAAYFCASTTYEAFFGQGTRLTVV.

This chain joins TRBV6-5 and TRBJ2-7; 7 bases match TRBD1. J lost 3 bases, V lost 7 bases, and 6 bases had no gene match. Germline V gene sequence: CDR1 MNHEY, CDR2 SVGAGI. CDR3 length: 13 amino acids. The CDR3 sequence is CASNTDRNYEQYF. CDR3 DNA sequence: TGTGCCAGCAACACGGACAGGAACTACGAGCAGTACTTC.

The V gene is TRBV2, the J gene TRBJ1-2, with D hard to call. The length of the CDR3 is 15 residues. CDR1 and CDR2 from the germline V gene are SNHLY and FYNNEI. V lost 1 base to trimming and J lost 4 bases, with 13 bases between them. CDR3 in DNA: TGTGCCAGCAGTGAAGGGAAGGCAGGCCCCTATGGCTACACCTTC. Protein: CASSEGKAGPYGYTF.

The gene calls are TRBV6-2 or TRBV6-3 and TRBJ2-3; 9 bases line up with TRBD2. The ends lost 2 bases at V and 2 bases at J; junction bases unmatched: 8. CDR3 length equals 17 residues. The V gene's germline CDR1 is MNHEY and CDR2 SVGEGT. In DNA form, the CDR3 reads TGTGCCAGCAGTTACCTCATTAGCGGGAGACACACAGATACGCAGTATTTT. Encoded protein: CASSYLISGRHTDTQYF.

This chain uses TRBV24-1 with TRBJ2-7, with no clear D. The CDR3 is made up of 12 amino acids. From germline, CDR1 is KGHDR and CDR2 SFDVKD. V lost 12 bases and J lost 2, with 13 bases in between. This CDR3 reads CAPPVAPYEQYF. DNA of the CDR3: TGTGCCCCGCCGGTAGCACCCTACGAGCAGTACTTC.

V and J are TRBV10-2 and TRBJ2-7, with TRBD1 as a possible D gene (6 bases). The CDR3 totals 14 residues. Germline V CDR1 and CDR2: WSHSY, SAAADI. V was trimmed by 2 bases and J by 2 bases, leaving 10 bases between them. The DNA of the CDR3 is TGCGCCAGCAGTGAGGACGGGACAACCTACGAGCAGTACTTC. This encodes CASSEDGTTYEQYF.

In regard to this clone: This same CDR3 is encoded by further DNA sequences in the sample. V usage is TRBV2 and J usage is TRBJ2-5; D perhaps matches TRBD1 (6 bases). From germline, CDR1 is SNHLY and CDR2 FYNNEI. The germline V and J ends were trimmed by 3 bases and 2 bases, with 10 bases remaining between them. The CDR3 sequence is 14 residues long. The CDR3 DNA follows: TGTGCCAGCAGTGAGAACAGGGATCAAGAGACCCAGTACTTC. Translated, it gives CASSENRDQETQYF.

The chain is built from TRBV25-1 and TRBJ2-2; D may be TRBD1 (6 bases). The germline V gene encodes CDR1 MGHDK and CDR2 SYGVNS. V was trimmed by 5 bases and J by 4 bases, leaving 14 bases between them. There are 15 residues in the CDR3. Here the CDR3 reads CASSKGQEPTGELFF. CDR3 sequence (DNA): TGTGCCAGCAGTAAGGGACAAGAGCCCACCGGGGAGCTGTTTTTT.

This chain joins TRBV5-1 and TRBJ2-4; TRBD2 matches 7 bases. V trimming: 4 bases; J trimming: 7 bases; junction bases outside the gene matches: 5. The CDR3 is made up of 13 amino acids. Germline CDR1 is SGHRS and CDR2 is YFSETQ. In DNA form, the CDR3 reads TGCGCCAGCAGCGTAAGCGGGAACAACATTCAGTACTTC. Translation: CASSVSGNNIQYF.

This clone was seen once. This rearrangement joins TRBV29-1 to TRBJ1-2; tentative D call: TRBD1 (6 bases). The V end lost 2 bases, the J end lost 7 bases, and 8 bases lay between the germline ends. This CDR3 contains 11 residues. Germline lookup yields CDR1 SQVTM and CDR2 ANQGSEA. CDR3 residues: CSVERGTGYTF. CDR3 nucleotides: TGCAGCGTTGAAAGGGGGACTGGCTACACCTTC.

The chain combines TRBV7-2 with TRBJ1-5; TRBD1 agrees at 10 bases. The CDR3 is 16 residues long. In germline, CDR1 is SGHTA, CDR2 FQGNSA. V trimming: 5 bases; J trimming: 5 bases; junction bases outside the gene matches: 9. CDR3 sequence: CASSPRQGAQHQPQHF. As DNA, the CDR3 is TGTGCCAGCAGCCCTCGACAGGGGGCCCAGCATCAGCCCCAGCATTTT.